This entry lists 11 T cell receptor beta chains sequenced from one sample in a study of shared clonotypes between healthy human individuals. Here immunoSEQ multiplex PCR was the method, and the copy in TCRdb shows in-frame clones only, minus some. The table shows approximately 1.5 million clones, with 98% to 99% occurring only once. Sequencing was performed on naive CD4+ T cells sorted from blood. Subset denoted: CD45RA+ positively selected. These TCRs come from a man aged 25-40 years in good health.

On this clone itself: The sample holds other DNA sequences that translate to the same CDR3. The gene calls are TRBV18 and TRBJ1-5, with D possibly matching TRBD1 (6 bases). The germline V gene has CDR1 KGHSH and CDR2 LQKENI. This CDR3 has 14 residues. Trimming cost V 2 bases and J 4 bases, with 9 bases left between them. The CDR3 sequence: CASSPLGGNQPQHF. The CDR3 region has the DNA TGTGCCAGCTCACCATTAGGGGGTAATCAGCCCCAGCATTTT.

This clone showed up just once. The genes are TRBV2 and TRBJ2-1; the D gene is possibly TRBD2 (5 bases). V was pared by 8 bases and J by 6 bases, with 11 bases between. This CDR3 region has 12 residues. CDR1 is SNHLY, CDR2 FYNNEI, per germline. The CDR3 sequence is CASQLAINEQFF. The CDR3 coding sequence is TGTGCCAGCCAATTAGCGATCAATGAGCAGTTCTTC.

This chain uses TRBV7-9 with TRBJ2-5; D could derive from TRBD1 or TRBD2 (6 bases each). V was pared by 5 bases and J by 5 bases, with 24 bases between. This CDR3 spans 17 amino acids. Per germline, CDR1 SEHNR and CDR2 FQNEAQ (reference sequence). CDR3 region: CASSTPRRGEGGETQYF. The CDR3 bases are TGTGCCAGCAGCACCCCAAGGAGAGGAGAGGGGGGTGAGACCCAGTACTTC.

The chain has TRBV28 and TRBJ2-7; TRBD2 matches at 14 bases. The CDR3 loop spans 16 amino acids. V shed 1 base and J 3 bases; nucleotides not matched to a gene: 2. CDR1 is MDHEN and CDR2 is SYDVKM in the germline V gene. The CDR3 DNA follows: TGTGCCAGCAGTTTATCCGGGACTAGCGGGAGCTACGAGCAGTACTTC. This encodes CASSLSGTSGSYEQYF.

V gene TRBV2 combines with J gene TRBJ2-5; TRBD1 aligns across 9 bases. Germline loops: CDR1 SNHLY, CDR2 FYNNEI. J was trimmed by 5 bases and V by 11 bases; bases with no gene match: 12. The CDR3 runs to 14 residues. This CDR3 reads CAFASTGGVETQYF. CDR3 in DNA: TGTGCCTTTGCAAGTACAGGGGGCGTGGAGACCCAGTACTTC.

The J gene is TRBJ1-4, the V gene TRBV5-1; no firm D call. V lost 1 base, J lost 0 bases, and 13 bases lay in between. The CDR3 runs 17 residues. The V gene's germline CDR1 is SGHRS and CDR2 YFSETQ. The CDR3 DNA is TGCGCCAGCAGCTTGACTTGGGCGGGAACAACTAATGAAAAACTGTTTTTT. Its protein is CASSLTWAGTTNEKLFF.

V usage is TRBV30 and J usage is TRBJ2-7, with D possibly TRBD2 on 5 matching bases. This CDR3 has 11 amino acids. Trimming shortened V by 2 bases and J by 6 bases, and 8 bases separated the two germline ends. The germline CDR1 and CDR2 sequences are GTSNPN and SVGIG (reference sequence). The CDR3 sequence is CAWSLRAEQYF. CDR3 sequence (DNA): TGTGCCTGGAGTCTGCGGGCCGAGCAGTACTTC.

V and J are TRBV9 and TRBJ2-2, with TRBD2 matching 8 bases. Germline CDR1 and CDR2: SGDLS and YYNGEE. The length of the CDR3 is 14 residues. The V segment lost 6 bases and the J segment 5 bases; nucleotides outside the gene matches: 6. The CDR3 DNA reads TGTGCCAGCACTAAGACTAGCGCAACCGGGGAGCTGTTTTTT. Translating gives CASTKTSATGELFF.

This chain joins TRBV5-5 and TRBJ1-2; possibly TRBD1 for D (6 bases). The CDR3 covers 14 residues. The V gene lost 4 bases and the J gene lost 8 bases, with 18 bases spanning the gap. Germline V gene data show CDR1 as SGHKS and CDR2 as YYEKEE (reference sequence). This CDR3 is CASSQGDILRGYTF. DNA of the CDR3: TGTGCCAGCAGCCAAGGGGACATCCTGAGGGGCTACACCTTC.

This chain connects TRBV2 to TRBJ1-5; D is perhaps TRBD1 (5 bases). Deletions cut 3 bases from V and 4 bases from J, with 10 bases between. Per the germline V gene, CDR1 is SNHLY and CDR2 is FYNNEI. The CDR3 runs 14 residues. The CDR3 sequence is CASSDRVPNQPQHF. The CDR3 region has the DNA TGTGCCAGCAGTGACAGGGTCCCTAATCAGCCCCAGCATTTT.

V and J are TRBV18 and TRBJ2-3, with D unresolved. V was pared by 5 bases and J by 0 bases, with 15 bases between. Germline CDR1 is KGHSH and CDR2 is LQKENI. The CDR3 loop spans 16 amino acids. The CDR3 DNA follows: TGTGCCAGCTCATCGCGAGGCAGAACTAGCACAGATACGCAGTATTTT. Its protein product is CASSSRGRTSTDTQYF.